This T cell receptor beta chain came from a study of cytomegalovirus exposure and HLA in healthy donors. Study-wide points: According to a subsequent analysis, TCR clusters identified in the first cohort showed a tendency to co-occur across the approximately 130 validation repertoires. Altogether, 150 to 200 TCR beta chains were recorded as cytomegalovirus-associated.

Details on this clone: Its specificity is unknown.

The data were produced by immunoSEQ multiplex PCR, yet TCRdb's version contains in-frame clones alone and is incomplete. The sample contains some 160,000 clones, approximately 90% of which appear only once. The receptor comes from a young man in good health and CMV-seronegative. Sequencing used PBMCs.

CDR3: CASNQPRTGSETQYF. The CDR3 DNA reads TGTGCCAGCAACCAACCCCGGACAGGGTCAGAGACCCAGTACTTC. The gene calls are TRBV28 and TRBJ2-5, with 8 positions matching TRBD1. From germline, CDR1 is MDHEN and CDR2 SYDVKM. Trimming removed 7 bases from V and 4 bases from J; junction bases left unmatched: 11. The CDR3 runs to 15 residues.